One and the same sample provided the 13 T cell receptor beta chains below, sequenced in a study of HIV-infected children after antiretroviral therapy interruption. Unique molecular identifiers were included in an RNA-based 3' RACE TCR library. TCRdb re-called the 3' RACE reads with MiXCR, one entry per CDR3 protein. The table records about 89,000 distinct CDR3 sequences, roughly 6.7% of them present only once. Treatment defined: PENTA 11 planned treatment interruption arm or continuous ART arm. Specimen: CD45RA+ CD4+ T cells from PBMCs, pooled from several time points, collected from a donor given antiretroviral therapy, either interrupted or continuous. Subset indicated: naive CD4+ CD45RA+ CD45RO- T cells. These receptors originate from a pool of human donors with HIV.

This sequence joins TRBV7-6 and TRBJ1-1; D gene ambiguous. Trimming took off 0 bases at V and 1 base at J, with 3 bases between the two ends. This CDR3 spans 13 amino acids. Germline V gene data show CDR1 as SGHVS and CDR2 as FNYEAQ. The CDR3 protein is CASSLAKNTEAFF. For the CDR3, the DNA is TGTGCCAGCAGCTTAGCGAAGAACACTGAAGCTTTCTTT.

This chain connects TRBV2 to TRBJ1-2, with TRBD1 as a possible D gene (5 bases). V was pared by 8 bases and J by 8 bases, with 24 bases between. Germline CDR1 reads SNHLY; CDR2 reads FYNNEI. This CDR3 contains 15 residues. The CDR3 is CASELNRGLPPGYTF. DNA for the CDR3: TGTGCCAGCGAACTAAATAGGGGTTTACCACCGGGCTACACCTTC.

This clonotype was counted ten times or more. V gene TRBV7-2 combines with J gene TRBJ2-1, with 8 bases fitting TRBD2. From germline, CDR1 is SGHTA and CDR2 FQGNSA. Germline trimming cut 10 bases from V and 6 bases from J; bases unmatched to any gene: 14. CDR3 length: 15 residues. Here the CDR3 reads CATGPGGAGFNEQFF. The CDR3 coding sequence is TGTGCCACCGGCCCGGGGGGGGCAGGATTCAATGAGCAGTTCTTC.

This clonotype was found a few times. The CDR3 region has the DNA TGTGCCAGCAGCCAAGATAGGGAAAGAGGGGCTCGCGCGGGAAAACTGTTTTTT. Translating gives CASSQDRERGARAGKLFF. The rearrangement uses TRBV4-2 and TRBJ1-4; possibly TRBD1 for D (5 bases). V was clipped by 0 bases and J by 10 bases, with 24 bases between them. Germline values: CDR1 LGHNA, CDR2 YNFKEQ. CDR3 length: 18 residues.

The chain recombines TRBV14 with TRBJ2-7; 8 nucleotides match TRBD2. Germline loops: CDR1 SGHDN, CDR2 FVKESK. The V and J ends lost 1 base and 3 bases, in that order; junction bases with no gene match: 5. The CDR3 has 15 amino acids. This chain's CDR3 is CASSQGAGENYEQYF. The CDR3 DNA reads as TGTGCCAGCAGCCAAGGAGCGGGAGAGAACTACGAGCAGTACTTC.

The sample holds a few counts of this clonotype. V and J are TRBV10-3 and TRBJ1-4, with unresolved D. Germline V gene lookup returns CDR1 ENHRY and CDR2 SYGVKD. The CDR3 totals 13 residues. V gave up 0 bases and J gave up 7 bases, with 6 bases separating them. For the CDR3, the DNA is TGTGCCATCAGTGAGTCTTCTGGTGAAAAACTGTTTTTT. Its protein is CAISESSGEKLFF.

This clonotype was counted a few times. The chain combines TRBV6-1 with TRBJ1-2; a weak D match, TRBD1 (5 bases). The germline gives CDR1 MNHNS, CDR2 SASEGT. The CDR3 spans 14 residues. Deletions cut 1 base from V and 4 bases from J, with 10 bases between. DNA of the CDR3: TGTGCCAGCAGTGAAGTGGGGCTCAGCTATGGCTACACCTTC. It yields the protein CASSEVGLSYGYTF.

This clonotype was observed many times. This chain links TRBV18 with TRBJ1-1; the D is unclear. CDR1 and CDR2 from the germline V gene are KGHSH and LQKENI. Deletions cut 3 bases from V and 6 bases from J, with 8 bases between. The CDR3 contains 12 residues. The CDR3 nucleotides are TGTGCCAGCTCACCCTTCGATTCTGAAGCTTTCTTT. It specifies CASSPFDSEAFF.

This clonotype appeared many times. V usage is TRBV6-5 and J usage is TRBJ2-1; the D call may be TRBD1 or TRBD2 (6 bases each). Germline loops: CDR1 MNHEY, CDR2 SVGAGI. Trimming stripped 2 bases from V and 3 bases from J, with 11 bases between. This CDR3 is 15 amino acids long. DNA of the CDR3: TGTGCCAGCAGTTACGTGGGGGGCAGCTACAATGAGCAGTTCTTC. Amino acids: CASSYVGGSYNEQFF.

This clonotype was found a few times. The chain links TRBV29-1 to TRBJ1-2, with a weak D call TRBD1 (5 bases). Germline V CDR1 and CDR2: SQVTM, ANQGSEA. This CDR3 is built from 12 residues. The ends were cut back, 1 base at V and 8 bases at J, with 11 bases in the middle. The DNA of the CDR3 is TGCAGCGTTGAAGTGGGGCTGGGGGGCTACACCTTC. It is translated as CSVEVGLGGYTF.

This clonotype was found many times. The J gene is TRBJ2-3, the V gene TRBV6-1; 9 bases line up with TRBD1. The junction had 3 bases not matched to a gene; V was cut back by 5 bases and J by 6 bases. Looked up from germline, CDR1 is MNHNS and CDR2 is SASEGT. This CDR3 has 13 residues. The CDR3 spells CASSRDRADTQYF. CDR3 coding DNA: TGTGCCAGCAGTCGGGACAGGGCGGATACGCAGTATTTT.

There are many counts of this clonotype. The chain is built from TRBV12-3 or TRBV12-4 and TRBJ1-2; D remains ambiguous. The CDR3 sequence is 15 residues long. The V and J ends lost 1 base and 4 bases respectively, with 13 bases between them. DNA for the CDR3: TGTGCCAGCAGTTTAGGGGTAGGATTTCCCTATGGCTACACCTTC. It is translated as CASSLGVGFPYGYTF.

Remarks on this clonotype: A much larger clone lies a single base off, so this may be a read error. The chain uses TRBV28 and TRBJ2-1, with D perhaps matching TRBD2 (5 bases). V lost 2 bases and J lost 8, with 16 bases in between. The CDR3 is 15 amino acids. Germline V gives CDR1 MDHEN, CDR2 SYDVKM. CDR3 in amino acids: CASSLRSLGSDEQFF. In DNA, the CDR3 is TGTGCCAGCAGTTTAAGGAGCTTGGGTAGCGATGAGCAGTTCTTC. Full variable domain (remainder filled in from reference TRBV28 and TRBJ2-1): DVKVTQSSRYLVKRTGEKVFLECVQDMDHENMFWYRQDPGLGLRLIYFSYDVKMKEKGDIPEGYSVSREKKERFSLILESASTNQTSMYLCASSLRSLGSDEQFFGPGTRLTVL.